This T cell receptor (beta chain) was retrieved from a study of blood T cell repertoires in COVID-19. On the study more broadly: The United States, Italy and Spain supplied acute and convalescent COVID-19 samples. From T cells, B-cell-depleted T cells, or PBMCs came the material, which was cDNA or gDNA.

Assay: immunoSEQ multiplex PCR; the TCRdb copy retains only in-frame clones and omits some. This table has about 270,000 clones, roughly 88% appearing once. Germline V CDR1 and CDR2: ENHRY, SYGVKD. The J segment lost 6 bases and the V segment lost 8 bases, leaving 3 bases of the junction unmatched. The CDR3 extends over 11 amino acids. This TCR was recovered from a woman in her 70s with acute or convalescent COVID-19. Sequenced sample: peripheral blood. The chain combines TRBV10-3 with TRBJ1-1, with 7 nucleotides matching TRBD1. The CDR3 region is CAISGQAEAFF. In DNA, the CDR3 is TGTGCCATCTCTGGACAGGCTGAAGCTTTCTTT.